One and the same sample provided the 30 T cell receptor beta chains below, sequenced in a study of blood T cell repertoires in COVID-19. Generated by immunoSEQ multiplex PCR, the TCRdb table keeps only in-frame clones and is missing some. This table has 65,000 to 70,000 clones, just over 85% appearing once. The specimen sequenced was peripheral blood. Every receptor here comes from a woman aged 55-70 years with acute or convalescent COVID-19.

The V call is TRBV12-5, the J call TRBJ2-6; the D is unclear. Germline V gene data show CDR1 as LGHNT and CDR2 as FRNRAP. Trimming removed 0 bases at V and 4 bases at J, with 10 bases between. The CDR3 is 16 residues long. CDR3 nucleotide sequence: TGTGCTAGTGGTTTGGTTACTCCCCCGGGGGCCAACGTCCTGACTTTC. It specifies CASGLVTPPGANVLTF. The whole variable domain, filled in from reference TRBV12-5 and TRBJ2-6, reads DARVTQTPRHKVTEMGQEVTMRCQPILGHNTVFWYRQTMMQGLELLAYFRNRAPLDDSGMPKDRFSAEMPDATLATLKIQPSEPRDSAVYFCASGLVTPPGANVLTFGAGSRLTVL.

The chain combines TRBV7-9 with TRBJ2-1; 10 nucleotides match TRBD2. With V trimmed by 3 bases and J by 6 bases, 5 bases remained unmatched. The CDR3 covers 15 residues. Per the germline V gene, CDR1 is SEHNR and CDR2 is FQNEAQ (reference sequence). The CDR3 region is CASSFHIAGGNEQFF. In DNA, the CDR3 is TGTGCCAGCAGCTTTCATATAGCGGGGGGCAATGAGCAGTTCTTC.

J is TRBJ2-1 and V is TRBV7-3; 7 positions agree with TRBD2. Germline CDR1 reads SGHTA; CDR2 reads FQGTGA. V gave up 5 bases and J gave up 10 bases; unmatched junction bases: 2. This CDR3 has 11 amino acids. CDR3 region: CASSIGGEQFF. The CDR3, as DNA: TGTGCCAGCAGCATCGGGGGGGAGCAGTTCTTC.

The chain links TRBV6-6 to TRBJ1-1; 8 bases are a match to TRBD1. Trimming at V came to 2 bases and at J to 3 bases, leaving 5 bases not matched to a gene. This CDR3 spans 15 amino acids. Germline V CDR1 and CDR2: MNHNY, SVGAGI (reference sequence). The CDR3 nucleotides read TGTGCCAGCAGTTACATACCAGGGGGCGACACTGAAGCTTTCTTT. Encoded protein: CASSYIPGGDTEAFF.

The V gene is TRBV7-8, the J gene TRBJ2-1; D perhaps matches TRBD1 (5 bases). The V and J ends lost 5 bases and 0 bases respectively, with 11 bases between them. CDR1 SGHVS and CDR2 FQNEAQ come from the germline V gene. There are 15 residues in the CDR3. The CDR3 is CASSPDSLSYNEQFF. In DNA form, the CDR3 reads TGTGCCAGCAGCCCCGACAGTCTCTCCTACAATGAGCAGTTCTTC.

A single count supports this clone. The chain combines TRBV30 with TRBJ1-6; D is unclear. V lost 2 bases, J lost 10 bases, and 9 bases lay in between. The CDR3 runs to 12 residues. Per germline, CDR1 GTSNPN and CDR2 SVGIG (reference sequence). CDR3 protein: CAWSLGNSPLHF. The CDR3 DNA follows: TGTGCCTGGAGTCTCGGGAACTCACCCCTCCACTTT. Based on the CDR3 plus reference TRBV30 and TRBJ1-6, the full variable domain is SQTIHQWPATLVQPVGSPLSLECTVEGTSNPNLYWYRQAAGRGLQLLFYSVGIGQISSEVPQNLSASRPQDRQFILSSKKLLLSDSGFYLCAWSLGNSPLHFGNGTRLTVT.

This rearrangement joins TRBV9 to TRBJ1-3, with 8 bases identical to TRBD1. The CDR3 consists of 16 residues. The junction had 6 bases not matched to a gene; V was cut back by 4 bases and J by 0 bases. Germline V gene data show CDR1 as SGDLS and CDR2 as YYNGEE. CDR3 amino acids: CASSPGQGRSGNTIYF. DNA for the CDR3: TGTGCCAGCAGCCCCGGACAGGGTCGCTCTGGAAACACCATATATTTT.

The CDR3 loop is CAWMGQALRSGNTIYF. CDR3 in DNA: TGTGCCTGGATGGGACAGGCCCTACGCTCTGGAAACACCATATATTTT. The genes are TRBV30 and TRBJ1-3, with 8 bases aligning to TRBD1. The CDR3 is made up of 16 amino acids. The germline gives CDR1 GTSNPN, CDR2 SVGIG (reference sequence). The trim removed 4 bases at V and 0 bases at J, leaving 8 bases unmatched.

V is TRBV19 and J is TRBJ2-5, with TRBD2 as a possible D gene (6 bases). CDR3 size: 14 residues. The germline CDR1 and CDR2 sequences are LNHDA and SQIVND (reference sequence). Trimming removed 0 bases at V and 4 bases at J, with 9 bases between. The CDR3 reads CASSIDGGGETQYF. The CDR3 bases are TGTGCCAGTAGTATAGACGGGGGAGGAGAGACCCAGTACTTC.

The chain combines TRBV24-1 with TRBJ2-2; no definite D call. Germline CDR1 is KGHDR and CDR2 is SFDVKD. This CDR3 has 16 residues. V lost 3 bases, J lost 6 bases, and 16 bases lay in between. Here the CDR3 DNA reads TGTGCCACCAGTGATATGCGTGCAGGTGGCGCCGGGGAGCTGTTTTTT. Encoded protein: CATSDMRAGGAGELFF.

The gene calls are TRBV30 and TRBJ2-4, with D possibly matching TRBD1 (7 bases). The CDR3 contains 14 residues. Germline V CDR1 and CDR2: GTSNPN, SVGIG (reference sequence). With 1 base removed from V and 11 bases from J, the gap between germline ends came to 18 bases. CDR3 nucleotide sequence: TGTGCCTGGAGTGGGGGGGACAGCCGACGGGTTCAGTACTTC. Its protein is CAWSGGDSRRVQYF.

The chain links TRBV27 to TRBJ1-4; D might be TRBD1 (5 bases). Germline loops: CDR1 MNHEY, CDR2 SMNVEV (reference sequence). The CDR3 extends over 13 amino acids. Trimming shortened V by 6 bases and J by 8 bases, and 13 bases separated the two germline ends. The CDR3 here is CASRPTDLEKLFF. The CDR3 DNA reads TGTGCCAGCAGACCGACAGACTTGGAAAAACTGTTTTTT.

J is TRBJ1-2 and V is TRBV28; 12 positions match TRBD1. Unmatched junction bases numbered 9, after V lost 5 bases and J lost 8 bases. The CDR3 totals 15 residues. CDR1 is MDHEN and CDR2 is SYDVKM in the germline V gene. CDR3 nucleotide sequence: TGTGCCAGCAGTCCCGGGGACAGGGGGCGAAAGGGCTACACCTTC. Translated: CASSPGDRGRKGYTF.

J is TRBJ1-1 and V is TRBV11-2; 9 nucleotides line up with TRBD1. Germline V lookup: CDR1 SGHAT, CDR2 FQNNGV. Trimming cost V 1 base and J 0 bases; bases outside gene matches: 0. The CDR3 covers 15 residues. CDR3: CASSLGTGVNTEAFF. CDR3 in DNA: TGTGCCAGCAGCTTAGGGACAGGGGTGAACACTGAAGCTTTCTTT.

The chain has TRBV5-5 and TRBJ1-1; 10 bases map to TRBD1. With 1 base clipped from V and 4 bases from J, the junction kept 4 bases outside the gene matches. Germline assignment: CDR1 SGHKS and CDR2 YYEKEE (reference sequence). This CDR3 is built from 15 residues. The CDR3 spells CASSLLGTGATEAFF. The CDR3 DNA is TGTGCCAGCAGCTTGTTGGGGACAGGGGCCACTGAAGCTTTCTTT.

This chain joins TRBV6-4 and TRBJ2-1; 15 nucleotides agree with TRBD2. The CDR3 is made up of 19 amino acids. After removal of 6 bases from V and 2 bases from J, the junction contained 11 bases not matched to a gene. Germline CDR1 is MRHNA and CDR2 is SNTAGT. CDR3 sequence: CASRTYLGLAGGAYNEQFF. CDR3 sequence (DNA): TGTGCCAGCAGGACGTATTTGGGACTAGCGGGAGGCGCCTACAATGAGCAGTTCTTC.

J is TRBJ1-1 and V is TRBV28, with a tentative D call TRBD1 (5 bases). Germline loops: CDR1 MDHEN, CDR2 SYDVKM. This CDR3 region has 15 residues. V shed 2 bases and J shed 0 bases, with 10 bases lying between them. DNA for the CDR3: TGTGCCAGCAGTTTAGGGGCAGCGATGAACACTGAAGCTTTCTTT. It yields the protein CASSLGAAMNTEAFF.

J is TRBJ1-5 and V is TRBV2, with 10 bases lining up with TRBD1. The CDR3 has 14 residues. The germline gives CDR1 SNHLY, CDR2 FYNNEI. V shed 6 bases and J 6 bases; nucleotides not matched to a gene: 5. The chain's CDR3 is CASRRDRGGQPQHF. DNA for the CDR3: TGTGCCAGCAGGAGGGACAGGGGAGGTCAGCCCCAGCATTTT.

DNA of the CDR3: TGCAGCGTTGATAGTGGGACTAGCGGTTACGAGCAGTACTTC. The encoded protein is CSVDSGTSGYEQYF. V and J are TRBV29-1 and TRBJ2-7, with 11 nucleotides matching TRBD2. J gave up 4 bases and V 3 bases, and 5 bases lay outside the gene matches. The CDR3 is 14 amino acids. From germline, CDR1 is SQVTM and CDR2 ANQGSEA.

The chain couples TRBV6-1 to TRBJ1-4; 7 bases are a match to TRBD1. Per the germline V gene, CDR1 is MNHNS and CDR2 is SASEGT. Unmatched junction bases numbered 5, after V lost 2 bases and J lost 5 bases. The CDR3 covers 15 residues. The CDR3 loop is CASSEKGDSNEKLFF. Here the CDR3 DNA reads TGTGCCAGCAGTGAAAAGGGGGACAGCAATGAAAAACTGTTTTTT.

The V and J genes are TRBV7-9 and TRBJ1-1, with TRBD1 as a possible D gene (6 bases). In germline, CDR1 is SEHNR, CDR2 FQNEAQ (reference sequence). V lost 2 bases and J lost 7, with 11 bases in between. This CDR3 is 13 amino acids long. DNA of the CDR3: TGTGCCAGCAGCTTAACATGGACAGATGAAGCTTTCTTT. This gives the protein CASSLTWTDEAFF.

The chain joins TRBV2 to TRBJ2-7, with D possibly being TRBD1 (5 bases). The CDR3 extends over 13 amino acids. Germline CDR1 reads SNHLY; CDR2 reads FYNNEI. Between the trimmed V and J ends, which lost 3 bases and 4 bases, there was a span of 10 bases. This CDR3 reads CASSDGKGYEQYF. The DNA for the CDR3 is TGTGCCAGCAGTGACGGAAAGGGGTACGAGCAGTACTTC.

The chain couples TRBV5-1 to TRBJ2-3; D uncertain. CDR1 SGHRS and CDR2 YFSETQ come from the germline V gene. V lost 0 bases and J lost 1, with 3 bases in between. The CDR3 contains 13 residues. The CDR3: CASSLGRTDTQYF. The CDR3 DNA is TGCGCCAGCAGCTTGGGGCGCACAGATACGCAGTATTTT.

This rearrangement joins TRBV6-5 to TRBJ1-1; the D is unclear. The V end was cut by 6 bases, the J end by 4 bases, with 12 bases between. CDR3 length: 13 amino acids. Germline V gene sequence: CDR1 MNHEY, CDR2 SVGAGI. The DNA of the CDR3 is TGTGCCAGCAGCCTCGTTCGGGGCACTGAAGCTTTCTTT. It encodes CASSLVRGTEAFF.

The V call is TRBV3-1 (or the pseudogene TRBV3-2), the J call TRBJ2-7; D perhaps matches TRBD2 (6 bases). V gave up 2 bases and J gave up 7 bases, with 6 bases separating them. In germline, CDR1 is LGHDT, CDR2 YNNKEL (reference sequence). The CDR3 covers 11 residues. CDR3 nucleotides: TGTGCCAGCAGCCAACGGGGGGAGCAGTACTTC. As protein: CASSQRGEQYF.

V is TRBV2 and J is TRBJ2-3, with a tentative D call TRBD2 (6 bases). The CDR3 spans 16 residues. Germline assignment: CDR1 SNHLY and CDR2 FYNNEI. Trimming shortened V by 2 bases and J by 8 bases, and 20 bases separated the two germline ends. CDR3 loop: CASSEWNVGRESTQYF. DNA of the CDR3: TGTGCCAGCAGTGAATGGAACGTTGGGCGGGAAAGTACGCAGTATTTT.

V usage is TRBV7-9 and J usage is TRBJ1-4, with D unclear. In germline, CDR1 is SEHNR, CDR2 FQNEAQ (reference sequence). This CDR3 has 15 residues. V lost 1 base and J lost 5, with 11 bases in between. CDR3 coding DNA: TGTGCCAGCAGCTTAGATGCAGGTAGAAATGAAAAACTGTTTTTT. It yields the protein CASSLDAGRNEKLFF. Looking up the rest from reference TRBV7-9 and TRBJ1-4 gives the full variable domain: DTGVSQNPRHKITKRGQNVTFRCDPISEHNRLYWYRQTLGQGPEFLTYFQNEAQLEKSRLLSDRFSAERPKGSFSTLEIQRTEQGDSAMYLCASSLDAGRNEKLFFGSGTQLSVL.

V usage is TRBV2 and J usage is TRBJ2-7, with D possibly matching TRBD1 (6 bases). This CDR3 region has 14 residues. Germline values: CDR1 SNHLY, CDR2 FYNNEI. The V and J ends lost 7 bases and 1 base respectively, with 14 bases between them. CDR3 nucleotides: TGTGCCAGCACTCCGCAGGGGTCTTCCTACGAGCAGTACTTC. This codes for CASTPQGSSYEQYF.

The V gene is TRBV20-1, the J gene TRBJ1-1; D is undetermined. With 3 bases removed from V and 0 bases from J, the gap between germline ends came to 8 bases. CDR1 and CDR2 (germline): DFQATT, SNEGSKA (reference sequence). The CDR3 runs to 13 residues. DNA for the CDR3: TGCAGTGCTAGTGGTAACATGAACACTGAAGCTTTCTTT. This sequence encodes CSASGNMNTEAFF.

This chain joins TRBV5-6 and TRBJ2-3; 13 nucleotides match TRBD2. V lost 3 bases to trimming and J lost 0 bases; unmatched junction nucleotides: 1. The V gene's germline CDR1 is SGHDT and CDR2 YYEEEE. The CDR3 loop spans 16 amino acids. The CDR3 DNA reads TGTGCCAGCAGCTGGGGACTAGCGGGAAGCACAGATACGCAGTATTTT. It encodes CASSWGLAGSTDTQYF.